These T cell receptor beta chains were read from a single sample in a study of CD8 T cells in ankylosing spondylitis. TCRdb itself ran the 5' RACE reads through MiXCR, one entry per CDR3 protein. Of about 100,000 distinct CDR3 sequences listed, 24% are singletons. Input material: synovial fluid, either unsorted or a sorted T cell fraction (not recorded which). These receptors came from a male donor with ankylosing spondylitis. Both conserved end residues are trimmed from each CDR3. A D gene is named only where the DNA matches it firmly.

V	D	J	CDR3
TRBV12-5	-	TRBJ2-4	ASGLEGSRY
TRBV27	TRBD2	TRBJ2-7	ASSPFGTSDYEQY
TRBV28	-	TRBJ1-4	ASSRQEKLF
TRBV11-2	TRBD2	TRBJ2-1	ASSPREAGDWLNNEQF
TRBV4-2	TRBD2	TRBJ2-1	ASSKDRTEAGGKGFEQF
TRBV14	-	TRBJ2-3	ASSPFTGGTDTQY
TRBV10-3	-	TRBJ2-5	AISAGLETQY
TRBV20-1	-	TRBJ2-1	SAHRWANEQF
TRBV6-1	-	TRBJ2-7	ASKGPKRAFSYEQY
TRBV12-3/TRBV12-4	-	TRBJ2-7	ASSLAYRAPEQY
TRBV5-1	TRBD1	TRBJ1-1	ASSLAGDREEAF
TRBV5-1	-	TRBJ2-2	ASRRANQATGELF
TRBV2	TRBD2	TRBJ2-1	ASQTLAGARDEQF
TRBV7-2	TRBD1	TRBJ2-3	ASTNRGSFADTQY
TRBV7-6	-	TRBJ2-6	ASSGGRVATNVLT
TRBV15	-	TRBJ1-2	ATSRDRYGYT
TRBV5-1	-	TRBJ2-2	ASSLGPLETGELF
TRBV7-9	-	TRBJ2-7	ASSWGGGRADYEQY
TRBV6-1	TRBD1	TRBJ1-6	ASGGQLYNSPLH
TRBV15	-	TRBJ2-7	ATSRERAGPLSEQY